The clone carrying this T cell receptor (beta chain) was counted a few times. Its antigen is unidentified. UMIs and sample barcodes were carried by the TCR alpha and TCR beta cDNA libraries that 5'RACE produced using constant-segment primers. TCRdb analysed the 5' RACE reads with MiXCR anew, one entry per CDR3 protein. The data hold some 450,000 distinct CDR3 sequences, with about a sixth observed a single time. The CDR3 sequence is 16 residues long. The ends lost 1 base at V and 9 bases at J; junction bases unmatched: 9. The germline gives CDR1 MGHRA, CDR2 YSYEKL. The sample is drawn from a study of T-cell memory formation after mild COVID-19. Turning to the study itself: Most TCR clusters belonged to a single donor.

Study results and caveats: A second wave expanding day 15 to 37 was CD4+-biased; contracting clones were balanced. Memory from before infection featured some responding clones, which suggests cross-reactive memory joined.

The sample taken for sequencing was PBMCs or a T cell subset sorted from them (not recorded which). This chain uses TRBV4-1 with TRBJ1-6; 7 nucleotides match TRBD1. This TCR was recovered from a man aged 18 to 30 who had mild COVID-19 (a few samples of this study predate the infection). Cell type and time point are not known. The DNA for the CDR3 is TGCGCCAGCAGCCAAGGGGCACAGGGGAGGACTTCACCCCTCCACTTT. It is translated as CASSQGAQGRTSPLHF.